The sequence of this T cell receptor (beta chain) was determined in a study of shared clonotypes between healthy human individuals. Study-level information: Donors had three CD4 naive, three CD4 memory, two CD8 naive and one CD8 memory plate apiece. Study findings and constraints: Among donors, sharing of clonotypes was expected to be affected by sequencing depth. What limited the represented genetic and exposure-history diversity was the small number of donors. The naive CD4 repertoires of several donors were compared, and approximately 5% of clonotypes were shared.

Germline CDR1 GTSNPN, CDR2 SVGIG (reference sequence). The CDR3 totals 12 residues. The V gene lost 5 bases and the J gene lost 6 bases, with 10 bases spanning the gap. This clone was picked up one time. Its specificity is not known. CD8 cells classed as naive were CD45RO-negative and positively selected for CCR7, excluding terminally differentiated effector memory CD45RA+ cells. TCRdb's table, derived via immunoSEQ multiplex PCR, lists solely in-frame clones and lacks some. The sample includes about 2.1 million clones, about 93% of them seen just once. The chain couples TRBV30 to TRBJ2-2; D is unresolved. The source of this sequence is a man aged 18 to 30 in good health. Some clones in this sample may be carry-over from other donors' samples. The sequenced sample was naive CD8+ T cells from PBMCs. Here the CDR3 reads CAWWSQAGELFF. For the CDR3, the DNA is TGTGCCTGGTGGTCCCAGGCCGGGGAGCTGTTTTTT.